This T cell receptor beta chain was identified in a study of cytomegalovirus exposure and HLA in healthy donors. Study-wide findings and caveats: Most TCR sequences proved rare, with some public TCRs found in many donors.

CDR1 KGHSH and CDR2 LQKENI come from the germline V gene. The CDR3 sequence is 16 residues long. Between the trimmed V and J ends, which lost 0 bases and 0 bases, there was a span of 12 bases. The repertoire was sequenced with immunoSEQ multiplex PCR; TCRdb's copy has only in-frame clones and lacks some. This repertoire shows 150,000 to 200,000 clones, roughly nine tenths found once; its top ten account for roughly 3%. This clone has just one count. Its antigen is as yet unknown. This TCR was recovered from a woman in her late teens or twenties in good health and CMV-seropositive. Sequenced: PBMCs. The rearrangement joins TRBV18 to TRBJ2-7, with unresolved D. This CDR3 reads CASSPPRQRSSYEQYF. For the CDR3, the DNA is TGTGCCAGCTCACCACCGAGGCAACGGTCCTCCTACGAGCAGTACTTC.